This note documents a single T cell receptor beta chain sequence. The data are from a study of blood T cell repertoires in COVID-19. Looking at the study overall: The United States, Italy and Spain were the sources of the acute and convalescent COVID-19 samples.

Study processing details: Quantification of nucleated cells was approximated via reference gene primer amplification. Sequenced by immunoSEQ multiplex PCR; TCRdb stores in-frame clones only, minus some. V, J and clone size are taken as reported in that table, and D and trimming were inferred from the DNA itself. The sample lists roughly 220,000 clones, approximately 81% seen once, with 15% to 20% in the top ten. The CDR3 runs to 17 residues. Germline V gene sequence: CDR1 LNHNV, CDR2 YYDKDF (reference sequence). Losses at the gene ends were 0 bases for V and 5 bases for J; bases not matched to a gene: 10.

Specimen: peripheral blood. The sequence came from a man aged 25-45 years with active or convalescent COVID-19. The chain is built from TRBV15 and TRBJ2-7; 10 bases match TRBD2. The chain's CDR3 is CATSRDQAGGRGDEQYF. The CDR3 DNA is TGTGCCACCAGCAGAGATCAAGCGGGGGGGCGAGGCGACGAGCAGTACTTC.